What follows describes a single TCR beta chain. Germline values: CDR1 SGDLS, CDR2 YYNGEE. J lost 0 bases, V lost 6 bases, and 11 bases had no gene match. The CDR3 sequence is 16 residues long. Here immunoSEQ multiplex PCR was the method, and the copy in TCRdb shows in-frame clones only, minus some. This table has hundreds of thousands of clones, about two thirds appearing once. The data stem from a study of shared clonotypes between healthy human individuals. Both subsets, CD45RA+ naive and CD45RA-negative memory, were split from the CD4+ cells. This clonotype was obtained from a woman under 40 in good health. The sample taken for sequencing was memory CD4+ T cells sorted from blood. The subset was: CD45RA-negative fraction. The chain carries TRBV9 and TRBJ1-1; 7 positions agree with TRBD1. CDR3 in amino acids: CASTQGGGRMNTEAFF. The CDR3 DNA reads TGTGCCAGCACCCAGGGGGGGGGACGGATGAACACTGAAGCTTTCTTT. Variable domain in full (rest from reference TRBV9 and TRBJ1-1): DSGVTQTPKHLITATGQRVTLRCSPRSGDLSVYWYQQSLDQGLQFLIQYYNGEERAKGNILERFSAQQFPDLHSELNLSSLELGDSALYFCASTQGGGRMNTEAFFGQGTRLTVV.